One T cell receptor beta chain is described in this entry. This sample stems from a study of blood T cell repertoires in COVID-19. Data came from immunoSEQ multiplex PCR; TCRdb stores just in-frame clones and leaves some out. The sample yields fewer than 150,000 clones, 78% seen once. Sequenced material: peripheral blood. This clonotype was obtained from a man in his sixties who had recovered from COVID-19.

The CDR3 here is CASSQGEAGELFF. The CDR3 bases are TGTGCCAGCAGCCAAGGAGAGGCCGGGGAGCTGTTTTTT. This chain links TRBV3-1 (or the pseudogene TRBV3-2) with TRBJ2-2, with unresolved D. The V end lost 1 base, the J end lost 6 bases, and 6 bases lay between the germline ends. Germline V gene lookup returns CDR1 LGHDT and CDR2 YNNKEL (reference sequence). The CDR3 has 13 residues.